This entry describes one T cell receptor beta chain. This sample was taken from a study of T cells after yellow fever vaccination. A single record per CDR3 protein comes from TCRdb applying MiXCR to the 5' RACE reads. The data hold 360,000 or so distinct CDR3 sequences, with 11% observed a single time. The length of the CDR3 is 14 residues. Trimming cost V 3 bases and J 11 bases, with 19 bases left between them. CDR1 MNHEY and CDR2 SVGAGI come from the germline V gene. The sample was PBMCs, taken on the day of the first yellow fever vaccination. The V gene is TRBV6-5, the J gene TRBJ1-1; D is uncertain. The TCR was taken from a man aged 18 to 30 who received the YFV17D yellow fever vaccine. In DNA form, the CDR3 reads TGTGCCAGCAGTTATGGTGTCGCGATGGGTGTGGCTTTCTTT. Translation: CASSYGVAMGVAFF.